This T cell receptor (beta chain) emerged from a study of T cells expressing NK-cell markers. TCRdb reprocessed the 5' RACE reads and stores each CDR3 protein as one record, lacking DNA. The specimen's table records fewer than 400,000 distinct CDR3 sequences. Germline V gene sequence: CDR1 LGHNA, CDR2 YNFKEQ. CDR3 length: 16 residues. The genes are TRBV4-2 and TRBJ2-3; with no DNA, the TCRdb D assignment of TRBD2 cannot be verified. Specimen: blood T cells: a sorted CD56 or NKG2C T cell subset, CD4+ or CD8+ T cells, or bulk PBMC T cells (not recorded which). The TCR comes from a man aged 18-75 years in good health. Here the CDR3 reads CASSQVVGLKDETQYF.